One and the same sample provided the 21 T cell receptor beta chains below, sequenced in a study of persistence of HIV-infected CD4 T cells (dated by TCRdb to between 2020 and 2021). TCRbeta repertoires were sequenced from genomic DNA with the immunoSEQ hsTCRB assay version 4 in survey mode. TCRdb mirrors the immuneACCESS table, restricted to in-frame sequences. Some clones are absent from its copies; in checked studies, under half trace to an unresolved V gene, and the reason for the others is unknown. In this sample the table shows 25,000 to 35,000 clones, approximately 70% of which occur a single time. The ten most abundant clones make up 1.4% of the sample. The antigens for these receptors are not known. What this sample's treatment or condition label stands for: suppressive antiretroviral therapy. A pool of overlapping HIV-1 Gag 15-mer peptides was used at 0.8 to 1 ug per peptide per mL for cell stimulation. Responding CD4+ T cells were sorted on the basis of upregulation of both CD40 ligand and CD69.

Specimen: CD4+ T cells sorted from PBMCs after roughly 18-hour stimulation, collected from a patient who received antiretroviral therapy. The sample's cell subset or site, from its label and the paper: CD40L+CD69+ CD4 T cells responding to HIV-1 Gag peptides. These TCRs come from an adult man with HIV who was CMV-seropositive.

The genes are TRBV27 and TRBJ2-3; 10 positions match TRBD1. With V trimmed by 5 bases and J by 3 bases, 5 bases remained unmatched. CDR1 is MNHEY and CDR2 is SMNVEV in the germline V gene (reference sequence). This CDR3 is 15 amino acids long. For the CDR3, the DNA is TGTGCCAGCAGTCTCCGGGACAGGGGAACAGATACGCAGTATTTT. Protein product: CASSLRDRGTDTQYF.

In regard to this clone: The limits of the CDR3 on the DNA are not certain, so only TCRdb's listed CDR3 is given. This sequence joins TRBV6-5 and TRBJ1-2. Germline CDR1 is MNHEY and CDR2 is SVGAGI. The CDR3 spans 14 amino acids, including both terminal residues. This chain's CDR3 is CASSYVGPLYGYTF.

The chain carries TRBV18 and TRBJ2-7; 9 nucleotides align to TRBD1. Germline values: CDR1 KGHSH, CDR2 LQKENI. This CDR3 region has 14 residues. Trimming took 2 bases from V and 5 from J; bases not matched to a gene: 4. CDR3 amino acids: CASSPGTGINEQYF. CDR3 nucleotide sequence: TGTGCCAGCTCACCAGGGACAGGGATAAACGAGCAGTACTTC.

In its sample, this clone was seen once. J is TRBJ1-3 and V is TRBV5-5, with D perhaps matching TRBD1 (6 bases). V lost 4 bases and J lost 4, with 12 bases in between. This CDR3 region has 14 residues. Germline V gene sequence: CDR1 SGHKS, CDR2 YYEKEE (reference sequence). CDR3 DNA sequence: TGTGCCAGCAGCCTTGGGGGCTCGGGAAACACCATATATTTT. This sequence encodes CASSLGGSGNTIYF.

The chain uses TRBV27 and TRBJ2-3; D gene ambiguous. This CDR3 contains 14 residues. Germline V lookup: CDR1 MNHEY, CDR2 SMNVEV (reference sequence). Trimming took off 5 bases at V and 7 bases at J, with 16 bases between the two ends. The CDR3 protein is CASSPIPEANTQYF. CDR3 bases: TGTGCCAGCAGTCCCATACCCGAAGCCAATACGCAGTATTTT.

The chain uses TRBV9 and TRBJ1-6; no definite D call. Trimming took off 2 bases at V and 4 bases at J, with 4 bases between the two ends. CDR1 is SGDLS, CDR2 YYNGEE, per germline. The CDR3 is 13 residues long. DNA for the CDR3: TGTGCCAGCAGCGTGGATTATAATTCACCCCTCCACTTT. Translated, it gives CASSVDYNSPLHF.

Of note for this clone: Other DNA sequences in this specimen translate into the identical CDR3. The chain recombines TRBV7-9 with TRBJ1-2, with no clear D. Germline V gene sequence: CDR1 SEHNR, CDR2 FQNEAQ (reference sequence). This CDR3 region has 12 residues. V dropped 1 base and J dropped 4 bases, with 4 bases sitting between them. CDR3 nucleotide sequence: TGTGCCAGCAGCTTAGATACCTATGGCTACACCTTC. Encoded protein: CASSLDTYGYTF.

Worth noting for this clone: The sample holds other DNA sequences that translate to the same CDR3. This chain joins TRBV28 and TRBJ1-5; D remains unclear. With 3 bases removed from V and 3 bases from J, the gap between germline ends came to 6 bases. Germline loops: CDR1 MDHEN, CDR2 SYDVKM. This CDR3 has 13 amino acids. Here the CDR3 reads CASSLRDNQPQHF. The CDR3 region has the DNA TGTGCCAGCAGTTTGAGGGACAATCAGCCCCAGCATTTT.

The chain combines TRBV6-5 with TRBJ1-2; unclear D gene. V lost 0 bases to trimming and J lost 4 bases, with 9 bases between them. Germline V gene lookup returns CDR1 MNHEY and CDR2 SVGAGI. The CDR3 runs 14 residues. CDR3 in DNA: TGTGCCAGCAGTTACTCGAAGAGCTCCTATGGCTACACCTTC. Translation gives CASSYSKSSYGYTF.

This clone was observed a handful of times. The chain employs TRBV7-9 and TRBJ1-3; D is possibly TRBD1 (5 bases). V was shortened by 5 bases and J by 7 bases, with 18 bases between the two germline ends. Looked up from germline, CDR1 is SEHNR and CDR2 is FQNEAQ (reference sequence). The CDR3 is made up of 15 amino acids. The CDR3 reads CASSHGGQSRNTIYF. Written as DNA, the CDR3 is TGTGCCAGCAGCCACGGTGGACAATCTCGGAACACCATATATTTT.

J is TRBJ1-6 and V is TRBV28; D is unresolved. Per the germline V gene, CDR1 is MDHEN and CDR2 is SYDVKM. The germline V and J ends were trimmed by 3 bases and 7 bases, with 10 bases remaining between them. The CDR3 contains 14 residues. The DNA of the CDR3 is TGTGCCAGCAGTTTTTTTGAAGACAATTCACCCCTCCACTTT. This translates into CASSFFEDNSPLHF.

The chain joins TRBV20-1 to TRBJ1-6, with TRBD1 as a possible D gene (6 bases). CDR1 DFQATT and CDR2 SNEGSKA come from the germline V gene (reference sequence). The CDR3 consists of 16 residues. The germline V and J ends were trimmed by 3 bases and 5 bases, with 17 bases remaining between them. CDR3 coding DNA: TGCAGTGCTAGTTTCACCAGGACAGCCAATAATTCACCCCTCCACTTT. Amino acid sequence: CSASFTRTANNSPLHF.

This chain links TRBV28 with TRBJ2-1, with TRBD2 identical over 11 bases. The CDR3 spans 15 residues. V lost 5 bases, J lost 3 bases, and 3 bases stayed unmatched. Germline assignment: CDR1 MDHEN and CDR2 SYDVKM. This CDR3 is CASSLSGGVYNEQFF. For the CDR3, the DNA is TGTGCCAGCAGTCTTAGCGGGGGGGTCTACAATGAGCAGTTCTTC. The full variable domain, its missing parts supplied by reference TRBV28 and TRBJ2-1, is DVKVTQSSRYLVKRTGEKVFLECVQDMDHENMFWYRQDPGLGLRLIYFSYDVKMKEKGDIPEGYSVSREKKERFSLILESASTNQTSMYLCASSLSGGVYNEQFFGPGTRLTVL.

A few counts support this clone. The chain has TRBV2 and TRBJ2-2, with 14 bases fitting TRBD2. V lost 4 bases, J lost 4 bases, and 5 bases stayed unmatched. In germline, CDR1 is SNHLY, CDR2 FYNNEI. This CDR3 spans 17 amino acids. Written as DNA, the CDR3 is TGTGCCAGCAGTGGGGGGACTAGCGGGGGCTCCACCGGGGAGCTGTTTTTT. The encoded protein is CASSGGTSGGSTGELFF.

V usage is TRBV6-5 and J usage is TRBJ2-1, with TRBD1 matching over 7 bases. CDR3 length equals 15 residues. The germline gives CDR1 MNHEY, CDR2 SVGAGI. V gave up 7 bases and J gave up 2 bases; unmatched junction bases: 8. In DNA form, the CDR3 reads TGTGCCAGCACCTCGATTGACAGGGCCTACAATGAGCAGTTCTTC. Translating gives CASTSIDRAYNEQFF.

V is TRBV10-3 and J is TRBJ1-1; TRBD1 aligns across 7 bases. The J segment lost 0 bases and the V segment lost 6 bases, leaving 4 bases of the junction unmatched. This CDR3 has 14 amino acids. Looked up from germline, CDR1 is ENHRY and CDR2 is SYGVKD. CDR3 nucleotides: TGTGCCATCAGGGGACAGAGCATGAACACTGAAGCTTTCTTT. Its protein product is CAIRGQSMNTEAFF.

This chain joins TRBV9 and TRBJ1-6; D is perhaps TRBD1 (5 bases). The germline CDR1 and CDR2 sequences are SGDLS and YYNGEE. The ends were cut back, 4 bases at V and 0 bases at J, with 14 bases in the middle. The length of the CDR3 is 17 residues. Here the CDR3 DNA reads TGTGCCAGCAGCAAAAGGGGAAGGATCTCCTATAATTCACCCCTCCACTTT. Translation: CASSKRGRISYNSPLHF.

This clone was observed a handful of times. The chain is built from TRBV21-1 and TRBJ2-1; TRBD2 was called by the table and not checked on the DNA. TRBV21-1 is annotated as a pseudogene. The CDR3 contains 24 residues. The CDR3 DNA follows: TGTGCCAGCAGCAAAGGGGGGATAGGTTTGGTGGTAGCGGGAACGAAAAACTCCTACAATGAGCAGTTCTTC. It yields the protein CASSKGGIGLVVAGTKNSYNEQFF.

The chain combines TRBV25-1 with TRBJ1-1; the D gene is possibly TRBD1 (6 bases). Trimming pared 3 bases from V and 6 bases from J, leaving 14 bases between. There are 14 residues in the CDR3. The germline gives CDR1 MGHDK, CDR2 SYGVNS. For the CDR3, the DNA is TGTGCCAGCAGTGATCCTAGGGGGGACGCTGAAGCTTTCTTT. Protein sequence: CASSDPRGDAEAFF.

This sequence joins TRBV10-2 and TRBJ2-4; possible D gene TRBD1, 6 bases. The CDR3 totals 15 residues. Trimming shortened V by 5 bases and J by 3 bases, and 14 bases separated the two germline ends. Germline V lookup: CDR1 WSHSY, CDR2 SAAADI. The CDR3 coding sequence is TGCGCCAGCAGTCAGACAGGTGTAGGCAAAAACATTCAGTACTTC. Amino acid sequence: CASSQTGVGKNIQYF.

This chain connects TRBV19 to TRBJ1-1; no reliable D call. CDR3 length: 14 residues. V gave up 6 bases and J gave up 1 base, with 12 bases separating them. Germline lookup yields CDR1 LNHDA and CDR2 SQIVND (reference sequence). The CDR3 region has the DNA TGTGCCAGTAGCCAAGGCCCCACGAACACTGAAGCTTTCTTT. It yields the protein CASSQGPTNTEAFF.